This TCR beta chain was identified in a study of blood T cells in healthy people across ages. Study as a whole: The capture of about one barcoded beta molecule per two T cells was achieved by template switching.

For the second PCR, which ran for about 7 to 11 cycles, a sample-barcoded 5' primer and a J-beta primer mix were used. TCRdb re-analysed the 5' RACE reads in MiXCR, keeping a single row per CDR3 protein. The table shows about 1.1 million distinct CDR3 sequences, with more than 30% occurring only once. CDR3 length equals 14 residues. Germline CDR1 MGHRA, CDR2 YSYEKL. Deletions cut 0 bases from V and 4 bases from J, with 9 bases between. The rearrangement joins TRBV4-1 to TRBJ1-2; D is undetermined. The source of this sequence is a man between 18 and 35 years old in good health. The sequenced sample consisted of blood. The CDR3 sequence: CASSQDLTSYGYTF. In DNA form, the CDR3 reads TGCGCCAGCAGCCAAGATCTGACATCCTATGGCTACACCTTC.